The 10 T cell receptor beta chains listed next were all sequenced from one sample in a study of shared clonotypes between healthy human individuals. Profiled with immunoSEQ multiplex PCR; TCRdb holds only in-frame clones, not every one. The repertoire has roughly 650,000 clones, roughly 96% of them found once; the top ten carry more than 0.085%. CD45RO-negative cells were positively selected for CCR7, leaving out terminally differentiated effector memory CD45RA+ cells. The sequenced material came from naive CD8+ T cells sorted from blood. The receptors shown here come from a woman in her twenties or thirties in good health.

This chain joins TRBV7-9 and TRBJ1-1; 8 nucleotides align to TRBD1. The CDR3 spans 13 residues. Trimming cost V 5 bases and J 6 bases; bases outside gene matches: 5. Per germline, CDR1 SEHNR and CDR2 FQNEAQ (reference sequence). CDR3 in amino acids: CASSPPGQAEAFF. DNA of the CDR3: TGTGCCAGCAGCCCCCCGGGACAGGCTGAAGCTTTCTTT.

The CDR3 DNA reads TGTGCCAGCAGCTTGGTCAAAACCTACGAGCAGTACTTC. Translation gives CASSLVKTYEQYF. The chain combines TRBV11-2 with TRBJ2-7; D ambiguous. V was shortened by 3 bases and J by 2 bases, with 8 bases between the two germline ends. CDR1 and CDR2 (germline): SGHAT, FQNNGV. The CDR3 spans 13 residues.

This clone was seen only once. A read error may produce the germline difference seen at one junction end. The CDR3 protein is CASSYSSSGRDTQYF. CDR3 DNA: TGTGCCAGCAGCTACTCTTCTAGCGGGAGAGATACGCAGTATTTT. V and J are TRBV6-6 and TRBJ2-3; 10 bases are shared with TRBD2. Looked up from germline, CDR1 is MNHNY and CDR2 is SVGAGI (reference sequence). The CDR3 spans 15 residues.

This chain uses TRBV28 with TRBJ2-3; TRBD1 agrees at 7 bases. This CDR3 is 17 amino acids long. The V gene end was trimmed by 6 bases and the J gene end by 2 bases; junction bases not matched to a gene: 14. Germline CDR1 and CDR2: MDHEN and SYDVKM. In DNA form, the CDR3 reads TGTGCCAGCAGCTCCGCCGAATCGACAGGGTTCACAGATACGCAGTATTTT. Translation gives CASSSAESTGFTDTQYF.

This CDR3 reads CTSSHGQEKLFF. The CDR3 nucleotides read TGCACCAGCAGCCATGGACAGGAAAAACTGTTTTTT. The chain employs TRBV1 and TRBJ1-4; the DNA was not used to check the table's D call, TRBD1. TRBV1 is a pseudogene segment. The CDR3 runs to 12 residues.

The chain is built from TRBV28 and TRBJ2-2, with 7 bases aligning to TRBD1. Germline V gene sequence: CDR1 MDHEN, CDR2 SYDVKM. The CDR3 length is 14 residues. V was pared by 6 bases and J by 2 bases, with 3 bases of the junction left unmatched. The chain's CDR3 is CASRRTGNTGELFF. In nucleotides, the CDR3 is TGTGCCAGCAGACGGACAGGAAACACCGGGGAGCTGTTTTTT.

This chain links TRBV4-1 with TRBJ1-6, with D hard to call. Germline CDR1 reads MGHRA; CDR2 reads YSYEKL. Trimming pared 4 bases from V and 8 bases from J, leaving 18 bases between. This CDR3 is 16 amino acids long. The CDR3: CASSLSSGPFDSPLHF. CDR3 sequence (DNA): TGCGCCAGCAGCCTTTCCTCCGGGCCCTTCGATTCACCCCTCCACTTT.

The chain has TRBV28 and TRBJ2-3; no reliable D call. Between the trimmed V and J ends, which lost 3 bases and 3 bases, there was a span of 10 bases. Germline CDR1 MDHEN, CDR2 SYDVKM. The CDR3 is made up of 14 amino acids. The CDR3 sequence: CASSLRQPTDTQYF. CDR3 DNA sequence: TGTGCCAGCAGTTTGCGGCAGCCGACAGATACGCAGTATTTT.

The chain employs TRBV27 and TRBJ2-1; TRBD2 agrees at 12 bases. Germline values: CDR1 MNHEY, CDR2 SMNVEV (reference sequence). CDR3 size: 16 residues. The junction had 8 bases not matched to a gene; V was cut back by 6 bases and J by 5 bases. The CDR3 protein is CASRRLAGGPHNEQFF. The DNA for the CDR3 is TGTGCCAGCAGACGTCTAGCGGGAGGGCCCCACAATGAGCAGTTCTTC.

The chain couples TRBV28 to TRBJ2-1; 12 bases are shared with TRBD2. Germline lookup yields CDR1 MDHEN and CDR2 SYDVKM. After removal of 4 bases from V and 15 bases from J, the junction contained 7 bases not matched to a gene. This CDR3 comprises 13 residues. Here the CDR3 reads CASSSSGRAFLFF. The CDR3 nucleotides read TGTGCCAGCAGTTCTAGCGGGAGGGCCTTCCTGTTCTTC.